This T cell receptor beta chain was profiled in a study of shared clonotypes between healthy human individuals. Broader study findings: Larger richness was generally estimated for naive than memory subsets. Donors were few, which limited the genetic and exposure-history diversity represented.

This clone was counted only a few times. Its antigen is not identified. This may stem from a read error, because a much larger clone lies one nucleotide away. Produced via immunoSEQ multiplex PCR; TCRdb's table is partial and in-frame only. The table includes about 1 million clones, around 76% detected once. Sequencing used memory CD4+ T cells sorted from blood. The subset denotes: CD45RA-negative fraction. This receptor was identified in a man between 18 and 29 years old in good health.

The CDR3 spells CASSQTGPDTQYF. CDR3 DNA sequence: TGTGCCAGCAGCCAGACAGGCCCAGATACGCAGTATTTT. The V call is TRBV6-1, the J call TRBJ2-3; D might be TRBD1 (6 bases). Germline CDR1 MNHNS, CDR2 SASEGT. The CDR3 sequence is 13 residues long. Trimming stripped 6 bases from V and 4 bases from J, with 11 bases between.